This entry lists 5 T cell receptor beta chains sequenced from one sample in a study of T-cell reconstitution after alpha-beta-depleted transplantation in children. Unique molecular identifiers featured in how the TCRbeta library was prepared. TCRdb processed the PCR reads anew with MiXCR; each CDR3 protein has one entry. The sample includes 500,000 to 600,000 distinct CDR3 sequences, approximately 16% seen only once; the top ten take roughly 3.3%. The input for sequencing was PBMCs from the stem cell graft donor, taken from the stem cell graft. The receptors derive from a human donor who donated a stem cell graft to a child with acute lymphoblastic leukemia.

V and J are TRBV20-1 and TRBJ1-1; D unresolved. CDR3 size: 13 residues. Per the germline V gene, CDR1 is DFQATT and CDR2 is SNEGSKA (reference sequence). Trimming cost V 3 bases and J 4 bases, with 12 bases left between them. This CDR3 reads CSASYGYATEAFF. CDR3 in DNA: TGCAGTGCTAGTTATGGGTATGCCACTGAAGCTTTCTTT.

This clonotype appeared a few times. The chain combines TRBV5-1 with TRBJ2-7; D gene ambiguous. This CDR3 is built from 14 residues. Germline V CDR1 and CDR2: SGHRS, YFSETQ. Trimming took off 0 bases at V and 1 base at J, with 8 bases between the two ends. As DNA, the CDR3 is TGCGCCAGCAGCTTGGACGCCTCATCCTACGAGCAGTACTTC. This gives the protein CASSLDASSYEQYF. The variable domain in full, completed from reference TRBV5-1 and TRBJ2-7, reads KAGVTQTPRYLIKTRGQQVTLSCSPISGHRSVSWYQQTPGQGLQFLFEYFSETQRNKGNFPGRFSGRQFSNSRSEMNVSTLELGDSALYLCASSLDASSYEQYFGPGTRLTVT.

This clonotype was observed a few times. The genes are TRBV7-8 and TRBJ1-1; no definite D call. Trimming took 5 bases from V and 3 from J, leaving 13 bases between them. The germline gives CDR1 SGHVS, CDR2 FQNEAQ. The CDR3 loop spans 14 amino acids. The CDR3 sequence is CASSPGPPDTEAFF. The DNA of the CDR3 is TGTGCCAGCAGCCCCGGGCCCCCGGACACTGAAGCTTTCTTT.

Only a few counts were recorded for this clonotype. V and J are TRBV19 and TRBJ1-5; 8 nucleotides match TRBD1. This CDR3 region has 14 residues. Germline V gives CDR1 LNHDA, CDR2 SQIVND (reference sequence). With V trimmed by 3 bases and J by 4 bases, 2 bases remained unmatched. The CDR3 loop reads CASSMRQGNQPQHF. CDR3 DNA sequence: TGTGCCAGTAGTATGCGACAGGGGAATCAGCCCCAGCATTTT.

The chain combines TRBV6-4 with TRBJ2-1; D ambiguous. This CDR3 spans 15 amino acids. V was shortened by 2 bases and J by 7 bases, with 15 bases between the two germline ends. CDR1 and CDR2 from the germline V gene are MRHNA and SNTAGT. CDR3 DNA: TGTGCCAGCAGTGACACTACCGTCCTGCCAAATGAGCAGTTCTTC. It specifies CASSDTTVLPNEQFF.